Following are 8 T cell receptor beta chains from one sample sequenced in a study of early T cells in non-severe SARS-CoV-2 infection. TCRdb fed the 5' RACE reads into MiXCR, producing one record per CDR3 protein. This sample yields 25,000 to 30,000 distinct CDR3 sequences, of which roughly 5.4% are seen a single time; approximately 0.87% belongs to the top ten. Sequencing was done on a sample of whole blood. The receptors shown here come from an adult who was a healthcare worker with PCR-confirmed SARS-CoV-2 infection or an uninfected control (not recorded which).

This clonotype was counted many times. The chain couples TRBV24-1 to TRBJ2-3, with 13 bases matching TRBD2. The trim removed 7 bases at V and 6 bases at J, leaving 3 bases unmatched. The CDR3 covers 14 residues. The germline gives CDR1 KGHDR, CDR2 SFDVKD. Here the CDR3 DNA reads TGTGCCACCAGGCCGGGACTAGCGGGGGATACGCAGTATTTT. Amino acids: CATRPGLAGDTQYF.

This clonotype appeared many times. The DNA for the CDR3 is TGTGCCAGCAGTGGACTAGTTCTCTTGTCCCAGTACTTC. Protein product: CASSGLVLLSQYF. V is TRBV2 and J is TRBJ2-5; a possible D gene is TRBD2 (6 bases). The length of the CDR3 is 13 residues. The germline V gene encodes CDR1 SNHLY and CDR2 FYNNEI. V lost 4 bases to trimming and J lost 9 bases, with 15 bases between them.

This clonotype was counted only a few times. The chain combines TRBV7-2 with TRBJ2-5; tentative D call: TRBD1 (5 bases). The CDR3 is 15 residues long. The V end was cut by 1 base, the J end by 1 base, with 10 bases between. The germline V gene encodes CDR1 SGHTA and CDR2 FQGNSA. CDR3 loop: CASSLVGQGQETQYF. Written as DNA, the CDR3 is TGTGCCAGCAGCTTAGTCGGGCAGGGCCAAGAGACCCAGTACTTC.

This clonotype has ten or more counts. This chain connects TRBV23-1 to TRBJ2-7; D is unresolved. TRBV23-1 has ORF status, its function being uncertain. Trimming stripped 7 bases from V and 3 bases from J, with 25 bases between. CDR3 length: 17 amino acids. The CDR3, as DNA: TGCGCCAGCACCCAACGAACGAGTGGGCGGTGCTACTACGAGCAGTACTTC. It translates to CASTQRTSGRCYYEQYF.

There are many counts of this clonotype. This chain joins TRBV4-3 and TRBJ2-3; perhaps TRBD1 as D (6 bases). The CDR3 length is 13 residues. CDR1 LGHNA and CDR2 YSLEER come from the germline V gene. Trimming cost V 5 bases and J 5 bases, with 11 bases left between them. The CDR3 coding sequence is TGCGCCAGCAGCGTAATAGGGGGAGATACGCAGTATTTT. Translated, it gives CASSVIGGDTQYF.

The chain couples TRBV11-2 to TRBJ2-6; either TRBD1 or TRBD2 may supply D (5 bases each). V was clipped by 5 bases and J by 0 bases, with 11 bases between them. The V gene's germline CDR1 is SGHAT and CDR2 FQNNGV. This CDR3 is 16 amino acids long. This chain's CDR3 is CASSEEGISGANVLTF. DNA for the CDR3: TGTGCCAGCAGCGAAGAGGGGATCTCTGGGGCCAACGTCCTGACTTTC.

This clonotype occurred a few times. CDR3 sequence: CASSSGVAGASLYEQYF. In DNA, the CDR3 is TGCGCCAGCAGCTCCGGGGTAGCGGGGGCCTCCCTCTACGAGCAGTACTTC. The chain employs TRBV5-1 and TRBJ2-7; 9 bases fit TRBD2. Unmatched junction bases numbered 13, after V lost 3 bases and J lost 3 bases. The length of the CDR3 is 17 residues. CDR1 and CDR2 (germline): SGHRS, YFSETQ.

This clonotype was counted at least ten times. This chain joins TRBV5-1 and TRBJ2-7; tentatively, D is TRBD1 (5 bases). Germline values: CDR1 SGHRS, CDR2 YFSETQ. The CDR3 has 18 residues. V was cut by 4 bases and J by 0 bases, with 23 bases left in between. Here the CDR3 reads CASSPKSPGQITSYEQYF. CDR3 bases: TGCGCCAGCAGCCCGAAGAGTCCAGGACAAATCACCTCCTACGAGCAGTACTTC.